The source of this TCR beta chain is a study of human CD8 memory T cell subsets. With respect to this clonotype: Its cognate antigen is unknown.

Notes on the study in general: Stem-like memory T cells and precursor exhausted T cells had repertoires whose mutual overlap was minimal. Beta chains of the T cell receptor were the only chains the study sequenced.

Germline-derived CDR1 and CDR2 are DFQATT and SNEGSKA (reference sequence). The CDR3 sequence is 13 residues long. TCR beta libraries were made by UMI-labeled 5' RACE. TCRdb re-called the 5' RACE reads and shows each CDR3 protein once, DNA omitted. The sample features about 3,200 distinct CDR3 sequences, with about 33% in its top ten. PBMC in the sample derive from buffy coats of healthy donors. It was negative magnetic separation that enriched the total CD8+ T cells. This TCR came from a human donor in good health. Material: CD8+ T cells from PBMCs. V is TRBV20-1 and J is TRBJ2-7; lacking DNA, the TRBD2 call made by TCRdb goes unchecked. CDR3 sequence: CSARRTRAYEQYF.